Shown below are 31 T cell receptor beta chains from a single sample sequenced in a study of CD8+CD57+ T cells in acquired aplastic anemia. Genomic DNA was employed as the template in profiling TCR beta VDJ and CDR3. MiXCR was run by TCRdb on the reads, yielding one entry per CDR3 protein. Of approximately 380,000 distinct CDR3 sequences listed, 65% to 80% are singletons. Sequencing was done on a sample of sorted CD4+, CD8+, or CD8+CD57+ T cells (not recorded which) from PBMCs. The receptors here all came from a human donor in good health, serving as a control.

The chain has TRBV29-1 and TRBJ2-7, with D possibly TRBD1 on 5 matching bases. This CDR3 contains 12 residues. CDR1 is SQVTM and CDR2 is ANQGSEA in the germline V gene. The V end lost 3 bases, the J end lost 0 bases, and 6 bases lay between the germline ends. CDR3 protein: CSVDDSSYEQYF. Written as DNA, the CDR3 is TGCAGCGTTGATGACAGCTCCTACGAGCAGTACTTC.

This clonotype was observed at least ten times. The rearrangement joins TRBV7-8 to TRBJ2-2, with TRBD2 as a possible D gene (5 bases). Trimming took 1 base from V and 11 from J, leaving 20 bases between them. This CDR3 spans 16 amino acids. The germline gives CDR1 SGHVS, CDR2 FQNEAQ. This CDR3 reads CASSLGSRVGAVELFF. The CDR3 DNA reads as TGTGCCAGCAGCTTAGGTTCGCGGGTTGGAGCGGTCGAGCTGTTTTTT.

The rearrangement links TRBV19 to TRBJ2-7; weak D call: TRBD2 (5 bases). This CDR3 region has 15 residues. Trimming stripped 7 bases from V and 2 bases from J, with 18 bases between. The germline V gene encodes CDR1 LNHDA and CDR2 SQIVND (reference sequence). The CDR3 reads CASIRIRETTYEQYF. CDR3 nucleotide sequence: TGTGCCAGTATCAGAATAAGGGAGACTACCTACGAGCAGTACTTC. Drawing the rest from reference TRBV19 and TRBJ2-7, the complete variable domain is DGGITQSPKYLFRKEGQNVTLSCEQNLNHDAMYWYRQDPGQGLRLIYYSQIVNDFQKGDIAEGYSVSREKKESFPLTVTSAQKNPTAFYLCASIRIRETTYEQYFGPGTRLTVT.

As to this clonotype: Since no conserved phenylalanine or tryptophan closes the CDR3, a read error is the likely cause. The limits of the CDR3 on the DNA are not certain, so only TCRdb's listed CDR3 is given. The chain is built from TRBV7-2 and TRBJ1-2. The CDR3 is made up of 13 amino acids, end residues included. The germline V gene has CDR1 SGHTA and CDR2 FQGNSA. The CDR3 is CASSFREGDHSNL.

This clonotype was detected only once. The CDR3 DNA reads TGTGCCAGCAGCAGAACCGGGACCAGCTCCTACGAGCAGCAGTTCTTC. Protein: CASSRTGTSSYEQQFF. This chain links TRBV7-2 with TRBJ2-1, with D perhaps assigned TRBD1 or TRBD2 (5 bases each). With 5 bases removed from V and 11 bases from J, the gap between germline ends came to 25 bases. CDR1 is SGHTA, CDR2 FQGNSA, per germline. The CDR3 totals 16 residues.

Details on this clonotype: The junction differs from germline at one of its ends, possibly a read error. The chain links TRBV5-6 to TRBJ2-2; 7 nucleotides line up with TRBD2. The CDR3 is made up of 14 amino acids. Germline-derived CDR1 and CDR2 are SGHDT and YYEEEE. This CDR3 reads CASSLGGVGGELFF. In DNA form, the CDR3 reads TGCGCCAGCAGCTTGGGGGGGGTGGGCGGGGAGCTGTTTTTT.

This clonotype was recorded a few times. The chain has TRBV20-1 and TRBJ1-2, with 12 positions matching TRBD1. The CDR3 length is 14 residues. Germline CDR1 DFQATT, CDR2 SNEGSKA (reference sequence). J lost 7 bases, V lost 1 base, and 4 bases had no gene match. CDR3 coding DNA: TGCAGTGCTAGAGTCCCGGGACAGGGGGCTGGCTACACCTTC. It translates to CSARVPGQGAGYTF.

Turning to this clonotype: The germline gene is not matched at one end of the junction; a read error may be the cause. The chain employs TRBV20-1 and TRBJ1-1; D gene ambiguous. CDR3 size: 12 residues. The germline CDR1 and CDR2 sequences are DFQATT and SNEGSKA (reference sequence). The CDR3 protein is CSAGRQGSEPFF. The CDR3, as DNA: TGCAGTGCGGGGAGACAAGGCAGTGAACCTTTCTTT.

The table lists this clonotype with a few counts. The gene calls are TRBV20-1 and TRBJ2-7; TRBD2 agrees at 7 bases. CDR1 is DFQATT and CDR2 is SNEGSKA in the germline V gene (reference sequence). The V and J ends lost 4 bases and 1 base, in that order; junction bases with no gene match: 7. This CDR3 has 14 amino acids. The CDR3 nucleotides read TGCAGTGCTACTATAGCGGGTACATCCTACGAGCAGTACTTC. Translating it yields CSATIAGTSYEQYF.

This chain uses TRBV9 with TRBJ1-1, with D uncertain. CDR1 and CDR2 from the germline V gene are SGDLS and YYNGEE. Trimming left V 0 bases short and J 14 bases short, with 17 bases between. The CDR3 is made up of 13 amino acids. Here the CDR3 DNA reads TGTGCCAGCAGCGTAGAGGGTTACTCCTACACCTTCTTT. Translating gives CASSVEGYSYTFF. Filled out from reference TRBV9 and TRBJ1-1, the complete variable domain reads DSGVTQTPKHLITATGQRVTLRCSPRSGDLSVYWYQQSLDQGLQFLIQYYNGEERAKGNILERFSAQQFPDLHSELNLSSLELGDSALYFCASSVEGYSYTFFGQGTRLTVV.

The V call is TRBV2, the J call TRBJ1-2; D remains ambiguous. This CDR3 has 13 amino acids. CDR1 is SNHLY, CDR2 FYNNEI, per germline. V was cut by 1 base and J by 5 bases, with 8 bases left in between. The DNA of the CDR3 is TGTGCCAGCAGTGAAGGGGAACTTTATGGCTACACCTTC. Translating gives CASSEGELYGYTF.

The chain has TRBV11-1 and TRBJ2-7; TRBD1 is a possible D gene (6 bases). The CDR3 runs to 15 residues. With 6 bases removed from V and 4 bases from J, the gap between germline ends came to 19 bases. Germline V lookup: CDR1 SGHAT, CDR2 FQDESV (reference sequence). The CDR3 DNA follows: TGTGCCAGCAGTTCAACAGGACAGTTAATTTACGAGCAGTACTTC. Its translation: CASSSTGQLIYEQYF.

The chain is built from TRBV5-5 and TRBJ2-6; unclear D gene. Germline V CDR1 and CDR2: SGHKS, YYEKEE (reference sequence). V dropped 8 bases and J dropped 2 bases, with 17 bases sitting between them. The CDR3 extends over 16 amino acids. CDR3 coding DNA: TGTGCCAGTAGCCTTGGCCATGGGGCTGGGGCCAACGTCCTGACTTTC. Translating it yields CASSLGHGAGANVLTF. The whole variable domain, filled in from reference TRBV5-5 and TRBJ2-6, reads DAGVTQSPTHLIKTRGQQVTLRCSPISGHKSVSWYQQVLGQGPQFIFQYYEKEERGRGNFPDRFSARQFPNYSSELNVNALLLGDSALYLCASSLGHGAGANVLTFGAGSRLTVL.

The chain is built from TRBV9 and TRBJ1-6, with TRBD1 matching 8 bases. Looked up from germline, CDR1 is SGDLS and CDR2 is YYNGEE. J gave up 10 bases and V 3 bases, and 6 bases lay outside the gene matches. CDR3 size: 14 residues. The CDR3 loop reads CASSEDRVNSPLHF. CDR3 sequence (DNA): TGTGCCAGCAGCGAGGACAGGGTCAACTCACCCCTCCACTTT.

Worth noting for this clonotype: The germline gene is not matched at one end of the junction; a read error may be the cause. The chain recombines TRBV2 with TRBJ2-2; 7 nucleotides match TRBD2. Germline V lookup: CDR1 SNHLY, CDR2 FYNNEI. There are 18 residues in the CDR3. CDR3 bases: TGTGCCAGCAGTTTAGGAATTTCAGGCGGGGGAAACACCGGGGAGCTGTCTTGG. This encodes CASSLGISGGGNTGELSW.

A note on this clonotype: One end of the junction does not line up with germline, which may come from a read error. The chain carries TRBV12-3 or TRBV12-4 and TRBJ2-7; the match to TRBD1 covers 11 bases. The CDR3 is 14 residues long. The CDR3, as DNA: TGCGCCAGCAGTTTATTGGACAGGGGGCACGAGCAGTACTTC. As protein: CASSLLDRGHEQYF.

Comment on this clonotype: Likely a read error: the CDR3 ends without its conserved phenylalanine or tryptophan. The limits of the CDR3 on the DNA are not certain, so only TCRdb's listed CDR3 is given. The chain carries TRBV2 and TRBJ2-2. Germline values: CDR1 SNHLY, CDR2 FYNNEI. The CDR3 totals 11 residues, both ends included. The CDR3 protein is CASSVSGVLLS.

The rearrangement uses TRBV5-5 and TRBJ1-3; D not resolved. The V and J ends lost 3 bases and 7 bases respectively, with 17 bases between them. Germline CDR1 SGHKS, CDR2 YYEKEE (reference sequence). This CDR3 has 15 amino acids. The CDR3 DNA reads TGTGCCAGCAGCTCCCCGGCAGGCAATTGGAACACCATATATTTT. This codes for CASSSPAGNWNTIYF.

This clonotype appeared once. This chain links TRBV29-1 with TRBJ2-7; no firm D call. From germline, CDR1 is SQVTM and CDR2 ANQGSEA. V lost 8 bases, J lost 4 bases, and 24 bases lay in between. This CDR3 has 15 residues. The CDR3 is CSQDKSRFRAYEQYF. DNA for the CDR3: TGCAGCCAAGATAAATCCAGGTTCCGTGCTTACGAGCAGTACTTC.

The chain's CDR3 is CASSVERTGGDTQYF. For the CDR3, the DNA is TGTGCCAGCAGTGTTGAGCGGACCGGGGGCGATACGCAGTATTTT. This rearrangement joins TRBV5-4 to TRBJ2-3, with D perhaps TRBD1 or TRBD2 (6 bases each). The CDR3 has 15 amino acids. V was pared by 5 bases and J by 6 bases, with 19 bases between. The germline V gene has CDR1 SGHNT and CDR2 YYREEE (reference sequence).

To note about this clonotype: The CDR3 end shows no conserved phenylalanine or tryptophan, and so a read error is likely. The DNA is left out, because the CDR3 cannot be placed on it with certainty; the CDR3 is given as TCRdb lists it. The J gene is TRBJ1-5, the V gene TRBV7-2; whether TRBD1, the table's D call, matches the DNA was not checked. The CDR3 has 13 residues if both end residues are counted. Germline values: CDR1 SGHTA, CDR2 FQGNSA. The CDR3 here is CASSFHRETYEQY.

This clonotype occurred many times. This chain links TRBV12-3 or TRBV12-4 with TRBJ1-1, with D possibly being TRBD1 (5 bases). Trimming shortened V by 5 bases and J by 2 bases, and 15 bases separated the two germline ends. This CDR3 region has 15 residues. In nucleotides, the CDR3 is TGTGCCAGCAGTCTTTGGAGGGGCAAAAACACTGAAGCTTTCTTT. As protein: CASSLWRGKNTEAFF.

This clonotype was picked up a small number of times. Without the conserved terminal phenylalanine or tryptophan, this CDR3 likely stems from a read error. No DNA is shown, since the ends of the CDR3 on it are uncertain; the CDR3 is the one TCRdb lists. The rearrangement links TRBV20-1 to TRBJ2-7; the D segment call TRBD1 is taken from the table without a DNA check. A total of 11 residues make up the CDR3, ends included. Germline V lookup: CDR1 DFQATT, CDR2 SNEGSKA (reference sequence). The CDR3 here is CSAERDRVEYL.

This rearrangement joins TRBV20-1 to TRBJ2-5; TRBD1 is a possible D gene (6 bases). Looked up from germline, CDR1 is DFQATT and CDR2 is SNEGSKA (reference sequence). The CDR3 has 14 amino acids. CDR3 nucleotide sequence: TGCAGGCAACAGGGATCGTCACACCGGGAGACCCAGTACTTC. Amino acids: CRQQGSSHRETQYF.

This clonotype occurred many times. The V and J genes are TRBV7-2 and TRBJ2-3; no reliable D call. The germline CDR1 and CDR2 sequences are SGHTA and FQGNSA. This CDR3 is built from 12 residues. V lost 5 bases to trimming and J lost 2 bases, with 5 bases between them. The CDR3 nucleotides read TGTGCCAGCAGCCCGACCACAGATACGCAGTATTTT. The encoded protein is CASSPTTDTQYF.

Notes on this clonotype: A read error is likely, as this CDR3 ends without the conserved phenylalanine or tryptophan. This rearrangement joins TRBV20-1 to TRBJ2-7; perhaps TRBD2 as D (5 bases). CDR1 is DFQATT, CDR2 SNEGSKA, per germline (reference sequence). V was cut by 4 bases and J by 7 bases, with 17 bases left in between. The CDR3 consists of 13 residues. CDR3 DNA: TGCAGTGCTAAAGATCTCAAAGTAGCGGAGCAGTACCTC. It translates to CSAKDLKVAEQYL.

This clonotype was detected ten times or more. The V and J genes are TRBV5-8 and TRBJ1-1; TRBD1 aligns across 8 bases. In germline, CDR1 is SGHTS, CDR2 YDEGEE. V lost 4 bases and J lost 4; bases outside the gene matches: 9. CDR3 length: 15 amino acids. Here the CDR3 reads CASSRADREATEAFF. CDR3 coding DNA: TGTGCCAGCAGCCGCGCGGACAGGGAGGCCACTGAAGCTTTCTTT.

CDR3 amino acids: CSATYTEQWEYTDTQYF. CDR3 in DNA: TGCAGTGCTACCTACACTGAGCAGTGGGAGTACACAGATACGCAGTATTTT. The rearrangement joins TRBV20-1 to TRBJ2-3, with D possibly being TRBD2 (5 bases). Trimming took 4 bases from V and 2 from J, leaving 22 bases between them. CDR3 length: 17 residues. In germline, CDR1 is DFQATT, CDR2 SNEGSKA (reference sequence).

This clonotype was seen repeatedly, ten times or more. The genes are TRBV11-2 and TRBJ2-7, with D maybe TRBD1 (6 bases). The CDR3 runs 17 residues. The V gene lost 3 bases and the J gene lost 0 bases, with 18 bases spanning the gap. Germline V gives CDR1 SGHAT, CDR2 FQNNGV. CDR3 DNA sequence: TGTGCCAGCAGCTTCGGTGTAGGCAGGGGCACCTCCTACGAGCAGTACTTC. It codes for CASSFGVGRGTSYEQYF.

The chain couples TRBV7-3 to TRBJ1-1; a weak D match, TRBD1 (6 bases). CDR1 is SGHTA, CDR2 FQGTGA, per germline. The CDR3 sequence is 14 residues long. V lost 7 bases to trimming and J lost 5 bases, with 17 bases between them. CDR3: CASTPDSSLTEAFF. The CDR3, as DNA: TGTGCCAGCACCCCGGACAGCTCATTGACTGAAGCTTTCTTT.

This clonotype was counted ten times or more. The chain joins TRBV6-1 to TRBJ2-1; 8 bases match TRBD1. The CDR3 extends over 15 amino acids. From germline, CDR1 is MNHNS and CDR2 SASEGT. V gave up 10 bases and J gave up 4 bases; unmatched junction bases: 12. The CDR3 DNA reads as TGTGCCATTTCGACAGGGGTCTATGGGTACAATGAGCAGTTCTTC. It is translated as CAISTGVYGYNEQFF.